The T cell receptor (beta chain) described here comes from a study of blood T cell repertoires in COVID-19. The CDR3 runs to 16 residues. V gave up 6 bases and J gave up 8 bases; unmatched junction bases: 14. CDR1 is SNHLY and CDR2 is FYNNEI in the germline V gene. TCRdb keeps only in-frame clones here, not all; method: immunoSEQ multiplex PCR. The data show hundreds of thousands of clones, approximately 86% seen once. This study enrolled people aged about 18 to 90 from about two dozen US geographic areas. The chain links TRBV2 to TRBJ2-1; 9 bases map to TRBD2. The sequencing input was PBMCs or T cells enriched from blood (not recorded which). This sequence originates from a middle-aged woman with acute COVID-19. CDR3 protein: CASRNPGLAWMDEQFF. For the CDR3, the DNA is TGTGCCAGCAGAAATCCGGGACTAGCATGGATGGATGAGCAGTTCTTC.